Following are 24 T cell receptor beta chains from one sample sequenced in a study of T cells after yellow fever vaccination. TCRdb itself ran the 5' RACE reads through MiXCR, one entry per CDR3 protein. The sample contains approximately 250,000 distinct CDR3 sequences, approximately 3.8% of which appear only once. The sequencing here drew on PBMCs, taken 15 days after the yellow fever booster vaccination. The receptors come from a man in his late teens or twenties who received the YFV17D yellow fever vaccine.

This clonotype was detected a few times. The chain employs TRBV4-1 and TRBJ2-3; possibly TRBD1 for D (5 bases). Germline lookup yields CDR1 MGHRA and CDR2 YSYEKL. Trimming stripped 0 bases from V and 4 bases from J, with 11 bases between. This CDR3 is 15 amino acids long. The CDR3 DNA reads TGCGCCAGCAGCCAAGAAGGGGTAGGCGCAGATACGCAGTATTTT. Protein sequence: CASSQEGVGADTQYF.

Ten or more counts support this clonotype. The V gene is TRBV5-5, the J gene TRBJ2-7; the D gene could be TRBD1 or TRBD2 (5 bases each). The germline V gene has CDR1 SGHKS and CDR2 YYEKEE (reference sequence). V was pared by 0 bases and J by 3 bases, with 10 bases between. This CDR3 is built from 14 residues. The CDR3, as DNA: TGTGCCAGCAGCTTGGGGGTGGGGGACTACGAGCAGTACTTC. It is translated as CASSLGVGDYEQYF.

This clonotype was seen at least ten times. The V call is TRBV4-3, the J call TRBJ2-5; 10 bases are a match to TRBD2. The germline gives CDR1 LGHNA, CDR2 YSLEER. Trimming removed 1 base from V and 1 base from J; junction bases left unmatched: 3. The CDR3 loop spans 16 amino acids. Here the CDR3 DNA reads TGCGCCAGCAGCCAAGGGGTAGCGGGGGGCCAAGAGACCCAGTACTTC. Translating gives CASSQGVAGGQETQYF.

There are a few counts of this clonotype. The chain is built from TRBV5-5 and TRBJ1-5; a possible D gene is TRBD1 (5 bases). V lost 3 bases, J lost 6 bases, and 19 bases lay in between. CDR1 SGHKS and CDR2 YYEKEE come from the germline V gene (reference sequence). This CDR3 is 16 amino acids long. Here the CDR3 DNA reads TGTGCCAGCAGCTATGTGGGGCAGGGCCGGGGTCAGCCCCAGCATTTT. It specifies CASSYVGQGRGQPQHF.

The chain couples TRBV20-1 to TRBJ2-7, with TRBD1 matching 8 bases. The V and J ends lost 0 bases and 2 bases, in that order; junction bases with no gene match: 6. The CDR3 length is 15 residues. Germline CDR1 and CDR2: DFQATT and SNEGSKA (reference sequence). CDR3 sequence: CSARDLGQGTYEQYF. In DNA, the CDR3 is TGCAGTGCTAGAGATCTAGGACAGGGAACCTACGAGCAGTACTTC.

This clonotype was detected only a few times. The chain combines TRBV16 with TRBJ1-2; D gene uncertain. V lost 1 base, J lost 7 bases, and 16 bases lay in between. Germline CDR1 is KGHSY and CDR2 is FQNENV. The CDR3 loop spans 15 amino acids. The CDR3 here is CASSQFVRSPSGYTF. CDR3 nucleotides: TGTGCCAGCAGCCAATTTGTGCGCAGCCCTTCTGGCTACACCTTC.

This clonotype showed up many times. The genes are TRBV20-1 and TRBJ2-3; 7 bases line up with TRBD1. The germline CDR1 and CDR2 sequences are DFQATT and SNEGSKA (reference sequence). The CDR3 is 14 residues long. Losses at the gene ends were 6 bases for V and 5 bases for J; bases not matched to a gene: 11. The CDR3 region has the DNA TGCAGTGCCTCGCGGGCAGGGGGATTAGATACGCAGTATTTT. This encodes CSASRAGGLDTQYF.

This clonotype was detected many times. V is TRBV27 and J is TRBJ2-2, with 9 bases matching TRBD1. With V trimmed by 6 bases and J by 5 bases, 16 bases remained unmatched. This CDR3 contains 18 residues. Germline V lookup: CDR1 MNHEY, CDR2 SMNVEV (reference sequence). CDR3 amino acids: CASRDYSRDRVYTGELFF. The CDR3, as DNA: TGTGCCAGCAGGGACTACTCAAGGGACAGGGTATATACCGGGGAGCTGTTTTTT.

This clonotype has a count of ten or more. This chain connects TRBV5-6 to TRBJ1-2; D gene ambiguous. Germline-derived CDR1 and CDR2 are SGHDT and YYEEEE. The CDR3 contains 13 residues. V gave up 2 bases and J gave up 8 bases, with 13 bases separating them. The CDR3 spells CASSFSDLGGYTF. The CDR3 DNA follows: TGTGCCAGCAGCTTTTCGGACCTCGGCGGCTACACCTTC.

This clonotype was counted many times. V is TRBV15 and J is TRBJ2-3, with 7 bases identical to TRBD2. The CDR3 extends over 16 amino acids. Germline lookup yields CDR1 LNHNV and CDR2 YYDKDF (reference sequence). Trimming removed 5 bases from V and 2 bases from J; junction bases left unmatched: 10. The CDR3 region is CATSGGKRGTTDTQYF. CDR3 nucleotide sequence: TGTGCCACCAGCGGGGGGAAGCGGGGAACCACAGATACGCAGTATTTT.

The chain has TRBV4-3 and TRBJ2-5; D is undetermined. Germline V gives CDR1 LGHNA, CDR2 YSLEER. Trimming took off 1 base at V and 2 bases at J, with 8 bases between the two ends. The CDR3 covers 14 residues. CDR3: CASSQVGAQETQYF. CDR3 DNA sequence: TGCGCCAGCAGCCAAGTCGGTGCTCAAGAGACCCAGTACTTC.

This clonotype was observed at least ten times. This chain uses TRBV29-1 with TRBJ2-2; TRBD2 is a possible D gene (6 bases). The length of the CDR3 is 14 residues. Germline-derived CDR1 and CDR2 are SQVTM and ANQGSEA. V lost 2 bases, J lost 5 bases, and 12 bases lay in between. The CDR3 reads CSVERGMRTGELFF. The CDR3 DNA sequence: TGCAGCGTTGAACGCGGGATGAGGACCGGGGAGCTGTTTTTT.

This clonotype has a count of ten or more. The rearrangement links TRBV12-3 or TRBV12-4 to TRBJ1-4; D call uncertain. Trimming took off 7 bases at V and 5 bases at J, with 8 bases between the two ends. There are 12 residues in the CDR3. CDR3 nucleotides: TGTGCCAGCACCCTTGTAAATGAAAAACTGTTTTTT. Translated: CASTLVNEKLFF.

This clonotype has at least ten counts. The gene calls are TRBV7-2 and TRBJ2-1, with D unresolved. With 5 bases removed from V and 10 bases from J, the gap between germline ends came to 15 bases. Germline V gene data show CDR1 as SGHTA and CDR2 as FQGNSA. CDR3 length: 13 residues. The CDR3 spells CASSTYEVREQFF. As DNA, the CDR3 is TGTGCCAGCAGCACCTATGAGGTCAGGGAGCAGTTCTTC.

This clonotype occurred many times. The chain joins TRBV6-6 to TRBJ1-1; 7 bases are shared with TRBD1. The CDR3 runs to 12 residues. J lost 9 bases, V lost 8 bases, and 9 bases had no gene match. CDR1 and CDR2 from the germline V gene are MNHNY and SVGAGI (reference sequence). CDR3 nucleotide sequence: TGTGCCAGCTCAGGGACAGATACTAAAGCTTTCTTT. Translating it yields CASSGTDTKAFF.

This clonotype was recorded many times. The chain joins TRBV19 to TRBJ2-3, with D possibly matching TRBD2 (5 bases). Trimming shortened V by 3 bases and J by 9 bases, and 13 bases separated the two germline ends. Germline CDR1 LNHDA, CDR2 SQIVND (reference sequence). The CDR3 consists of 13 residues. The CDR3 DNA reads TGTGCCAGTAGTATGCGCGGGCAGGACACGCAGTATTTT. Its translation is CASSMRGQDTQYF. The whole variable domain, remainder taken from reference TRBV19 and TRBJ2-3, is DGGITQSPKYLFRKEGQNVTLSCEQNLNHDAMYWYRQDPGQGLRLIYYSQIVNDFQKGDIAEGYSVSREKKESFPLTVTSAQKNPTAFYLCASSMRGQDTQYFGPGTRLTVL.

This clonotype occurred many times. This chain connects TRBV5-1 to TRBJ1-1; D uncertain. V lost 2 bases and J 1 base, leaving 6 bases between the germline ends. The CDR3 extends over 13 amino acids. From germline, CDR1 is SGHRS and CDR2 YFSETQ. For the CDR3, the DNA is TGCGCCAGCAGCTTCATTACGAACACTGAAGCTTTCTTT. This gives the protein CASSFITNTEAFF.

In its sample, this clonotype was seen many times. V usage is TRBV29-1 and J usage is TRBJ2-7, with 10 bases lining up with TRBD2. The CDR3 totals 13 residues. J gave up 3 bases and V 4 bases, and 3 bases lay outside the gene matches. The V gene's germline CDR1 is SQVTM and CDR2 ANQGSEA. CDR3 loop: CSVVLAGYYEQYV. CDR3 bases: TGCAGCGTTGTACTAGCGGGATACTACGAGCAGTACGTC.

The chain recombines TRBV7-2 with TRBJ2-7, with 7 bases fitting TRBD1. This CDR3 has 14 amino acids. After removal of 5 bases from V and 3 bases from J, the junction contained 7 bases not matched to a gene. Germline CDR1 reads SGHTA; CDR2 reads FQGNSA. The CDR3: CASSRSRDSYEQYV. In nucleotides, the CDR3 is TGTGCCAGCAGCCGGAGTCGGGACAGCTACGAGCAGTACGTC.

This clonotype was picked up many times. The rearrangement links TRBV13 to TRBJ1-6; TRBD1 is a possible D gene (5 bases). The CDR3 contains 13 residues. CDR1 is PRHDT and CDR2 is FYEKMQ in the germline V gene (reference sequence). V was clipped by 5 bases and J by 13 bases, with 15 bases between them. CDR3 region: CASSQARGGPLHF. CDR3 bases: TGTGCCAGCAGCCAAGCCCGGGGGGGGCCCCTCCACTTT.

This clonotype occurred many times. The gene calls are TRBV7-6 and TRBJ1-1; the D is unclear. Trimming removed 3 bases at V and 1 base at J, with 6 bases between. Germline V gene data show CDR1 as SGHVS and CDR2 as FNYEAQ. This CDR3 is 13 amino acids long. The DNA for the CDR3 is TGTGCCAGCAGCTTTCTACAGAACACTGAAGCTTTCTTT. This sequence encodes CASSFLQNTEAFF.

At least ten counts were recorded for this clonotype. DNA for the CDR3: TGCGCCAGCAGCCCAGCCAGGGCCTTCTATGGCTACACCTTC. It codes for CASSPARAFYGYTF. The V call is TRBV5-1, the J call TRBJ1-2; tentatively, D is TRBD1 (5 bases). CDR3 length: 14 residues. The germline CDR1 and CDR2 sequences are SGHRS and YFSETQ. Trimming removed 4 bases at V and 4 bases at J, with 14 bases between.

This clonotype was detected many times. The chain uses TRBV5-1 and TRBJ1-1; D is uncertain. Germline V CDR1 and CDR2: SGHRS, YFSETQ. Trimming took 0 bases from V and 1 from J, leaving 7 bases between them. The CDR3 is 14 residues long. CDR3 DNA: TGCGCCAGCAGCTTGGAAGGAAAGAACACTGAAGCTTTCTTT. The encoded protein is CASSLEGKNTEAFF. The whole variable domain, filled in from reference TRBV5-1 and TRBJ1-1, reads KAGVTQTPRYLIKTRGQQVTLSCSPISGHRSVSWYQQTPGQGLQFLFEYFSETQRNKGNFPGRFSGRQFSNSRSEMNVSTLELGDSALYLCASSLEGKNTEAFFGQGTRLTVV.

This clonotype was recorded at least ten times. CDR3 residues: CASSHLGEQFF. Written as DNA, the CDR3 is TGTGCCAGCAGTCACCTCGGGGAGCAGTTCTTC. This chain connects TRBV27 to TRBJ2-1, with unresolved D. The CDR3 extends over 11 amino acids. Germline V lookup: CDR1 MNHEY, CDR2 SMNVEV (reference sequence). Trimming shortened V by 5 bases and J by 10 bases, and 9 bases separated the two germline ends.